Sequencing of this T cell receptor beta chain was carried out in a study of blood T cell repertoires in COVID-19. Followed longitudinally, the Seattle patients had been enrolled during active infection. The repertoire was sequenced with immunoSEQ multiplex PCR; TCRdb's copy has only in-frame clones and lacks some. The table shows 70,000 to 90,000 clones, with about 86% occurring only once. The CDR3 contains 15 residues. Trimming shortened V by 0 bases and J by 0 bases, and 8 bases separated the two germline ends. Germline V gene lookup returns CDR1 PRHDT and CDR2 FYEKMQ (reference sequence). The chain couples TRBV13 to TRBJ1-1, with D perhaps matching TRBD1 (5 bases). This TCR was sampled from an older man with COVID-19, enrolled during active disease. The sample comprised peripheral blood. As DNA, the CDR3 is TGTGCCAGCAGCTTAGGCAGGGCCCTGAACACTGAAGCTTTCTTT. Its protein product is CASSLGRALNTEAFF. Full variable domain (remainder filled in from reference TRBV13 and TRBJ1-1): AAGVIQSPRHLIKEKRETATLKCYPIPRHDTVYWYQQGPGQDPQFLISFYEKMQSDKGSIPDRFSAQQFSDYHSELNMSSLELGDSALYFCASSLGRALNTEAFFGQGTRLTVV.